This TCR beta chain was identified in a study of circulating and synovial CD4+ cells in juvenile arthritis. Sequencing was performed with immunoSEQ multiplex PCR; in TCRdb, only in-frame clones are kept and a portion is missing. The sample carries 35,000 or so clones, about 95% recorded once. This clone was seen only once. CDR3 length: 14 residues. Germline V gene data show CDR1 as MGHRA and CDR2 as YSYEKL. The V end was cut by 5 bases, the J end by 6 bases, with 17 bases between. The clonotype was recovered from a human donor with juvenile idiopathic arthritis. Material for sequencing was CD4+ T cells from blood. J is TRBJ2-7 and V is TRBV4-1; D gene unclear. CDR3 bases: TGCGCCAGCAGCGCCCCTCCGGTGGGCGCCGAGCAGTACTTC. Protein product: CASSAPPVGAEQYF.